Reported below is one T cell receptor (beta chain). The repertoire was sequenced with immunoSEQ multiplex PCR; TCRdb's copy has only in-frame clones and lacks some. The sample has around 99,000 clones, approximately 90% seen once. This entry is derived from a study of control samples from healthy donors and cancer patients. Trimming took 7 bases from V and 6 from J; bases not matched to a gene: 9. The CDR3 is made up of 13 amino acids. The sample was blood. This chain uses TRBV12-3 or TRBV12-4 with TRBJ2-7; TRBD1 aligns across 7 bases. The TCR comes from a woman in her fifties or sixties in good health. As DNA, the CDR3 is TGTGCCAGCAACTCCGGGACAGAGGGCGAGCAGTACTTC. This translates into CASNSGTEGEQYF.